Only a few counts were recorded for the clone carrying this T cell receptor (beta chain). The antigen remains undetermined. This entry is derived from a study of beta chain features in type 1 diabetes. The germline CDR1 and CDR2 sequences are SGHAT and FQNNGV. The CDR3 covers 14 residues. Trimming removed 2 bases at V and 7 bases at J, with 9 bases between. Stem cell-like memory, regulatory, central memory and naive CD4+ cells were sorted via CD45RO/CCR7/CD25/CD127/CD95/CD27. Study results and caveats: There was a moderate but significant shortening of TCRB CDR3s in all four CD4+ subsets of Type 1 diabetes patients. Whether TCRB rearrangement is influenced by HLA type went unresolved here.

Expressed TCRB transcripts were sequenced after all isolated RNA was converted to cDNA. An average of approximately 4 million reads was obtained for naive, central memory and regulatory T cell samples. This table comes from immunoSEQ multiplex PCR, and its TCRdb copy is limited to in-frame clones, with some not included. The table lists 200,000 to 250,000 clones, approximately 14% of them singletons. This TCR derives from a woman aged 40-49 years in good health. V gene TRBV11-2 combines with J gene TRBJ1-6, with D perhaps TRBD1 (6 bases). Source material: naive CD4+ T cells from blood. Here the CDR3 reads CASSLPGVNSPLHF. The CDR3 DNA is TGTGCCAGCAGCTTACCAGGGGTGAATTCACCCCTCCACTTT.